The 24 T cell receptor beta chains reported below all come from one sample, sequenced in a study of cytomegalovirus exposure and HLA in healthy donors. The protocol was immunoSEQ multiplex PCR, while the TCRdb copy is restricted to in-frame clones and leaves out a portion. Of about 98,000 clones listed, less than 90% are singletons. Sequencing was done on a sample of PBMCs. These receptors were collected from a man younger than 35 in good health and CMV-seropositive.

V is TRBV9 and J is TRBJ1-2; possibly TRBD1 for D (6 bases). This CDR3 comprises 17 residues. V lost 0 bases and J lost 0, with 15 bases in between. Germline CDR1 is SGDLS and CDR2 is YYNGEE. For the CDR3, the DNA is TGTGCCAGCAGCGTAGAAGGGACACCGGATCCTAACTATGGCTACACCTTC. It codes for CASSVEGTPDPNYGYTF.

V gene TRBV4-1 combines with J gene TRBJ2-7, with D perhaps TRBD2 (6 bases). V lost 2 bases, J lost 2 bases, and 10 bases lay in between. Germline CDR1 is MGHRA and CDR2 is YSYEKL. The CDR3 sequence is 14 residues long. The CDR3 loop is CASSQSGGAYEQYF. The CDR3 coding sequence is TGCGCCAGCAGCCAATCCGGGGGAGCCTACGAGCAGTACTTC.

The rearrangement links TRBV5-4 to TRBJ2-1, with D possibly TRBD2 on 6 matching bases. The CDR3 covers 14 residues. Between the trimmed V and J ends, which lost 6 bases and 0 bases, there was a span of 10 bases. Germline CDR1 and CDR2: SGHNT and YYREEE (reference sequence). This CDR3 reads CASTGGSSYNEQFF. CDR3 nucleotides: TGTGCCAGCACCGGGGGTAGCTCCTACAATGAGCAGTTCTTC.

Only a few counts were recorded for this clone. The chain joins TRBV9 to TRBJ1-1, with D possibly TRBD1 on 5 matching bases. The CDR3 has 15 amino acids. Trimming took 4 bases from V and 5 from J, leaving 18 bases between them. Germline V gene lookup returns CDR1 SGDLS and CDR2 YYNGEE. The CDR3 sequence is CASSPRAGAGTEAFF. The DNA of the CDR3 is TGTGCCAGCAGCCCCCGGGCCGGGGCGGGGACTGAAGCTTTCTTT.

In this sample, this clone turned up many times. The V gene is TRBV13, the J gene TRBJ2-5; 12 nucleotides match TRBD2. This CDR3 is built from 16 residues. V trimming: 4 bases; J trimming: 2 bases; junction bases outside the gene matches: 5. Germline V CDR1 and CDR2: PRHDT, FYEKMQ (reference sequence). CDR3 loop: CASSSRLAGAQETQYF. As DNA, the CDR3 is TGTGCCAGCAGCTCCCGACTAGCGGGGGCGCAAGAGACCCAGTACTTC.

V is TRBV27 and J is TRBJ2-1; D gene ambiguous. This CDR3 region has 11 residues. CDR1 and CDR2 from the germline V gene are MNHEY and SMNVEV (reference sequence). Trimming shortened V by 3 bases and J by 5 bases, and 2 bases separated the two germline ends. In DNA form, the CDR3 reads TGTGCCAGCAGTTTTAACAATGAGCAGTTCTTC. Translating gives CASSFNNEQFF.

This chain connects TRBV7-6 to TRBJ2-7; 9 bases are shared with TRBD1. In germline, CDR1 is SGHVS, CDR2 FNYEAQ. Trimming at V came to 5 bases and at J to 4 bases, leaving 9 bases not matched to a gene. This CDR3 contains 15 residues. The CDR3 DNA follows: TGTGCCAGCAGCACGGGACAGGGAATGTGGTACGAGCAGTACTTC. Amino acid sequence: CASSTGQGMWYEQYF.

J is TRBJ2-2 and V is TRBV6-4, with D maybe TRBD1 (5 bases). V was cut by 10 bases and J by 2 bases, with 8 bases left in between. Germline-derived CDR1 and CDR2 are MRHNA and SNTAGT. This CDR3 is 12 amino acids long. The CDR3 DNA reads TGTGCCACCAGGACAAACACCGGGGAGCTGTTTTTT. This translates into CATRTNTGELFF.

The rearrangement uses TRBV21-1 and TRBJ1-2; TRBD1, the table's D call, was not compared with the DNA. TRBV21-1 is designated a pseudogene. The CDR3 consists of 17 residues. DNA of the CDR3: TGTGCCAGCAGCAACTCGGGGACAGGGACGGCTAACTATGGCTACACCTTC. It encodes CASSNSGTGTANYGYTF.

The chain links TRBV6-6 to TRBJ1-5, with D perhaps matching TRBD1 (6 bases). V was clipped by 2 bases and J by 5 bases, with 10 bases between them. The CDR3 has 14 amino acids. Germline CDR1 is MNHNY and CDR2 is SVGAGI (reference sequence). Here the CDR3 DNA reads TGTGCCAGCAGTTACAACAGGGTAGATCAGCCCCAGCATTTT. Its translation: CASSYNRVDQPQHF.

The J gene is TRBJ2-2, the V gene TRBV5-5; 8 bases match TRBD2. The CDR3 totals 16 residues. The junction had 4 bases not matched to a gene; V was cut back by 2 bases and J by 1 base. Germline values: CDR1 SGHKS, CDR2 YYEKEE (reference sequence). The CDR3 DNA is TGTGCCAGCAGCTTCTTTACTAGCGGGAACACCGGGGAGCTGTTTTTT. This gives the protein CASSFFTSGNTGELFF.

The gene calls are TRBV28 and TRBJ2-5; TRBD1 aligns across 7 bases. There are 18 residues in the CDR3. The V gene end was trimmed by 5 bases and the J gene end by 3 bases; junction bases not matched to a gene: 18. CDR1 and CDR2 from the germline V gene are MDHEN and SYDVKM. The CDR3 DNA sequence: TGTGCCAGCAGTCCAGACAGGGCCAGGAGCCTCTCTAAAGAGACCCAGTACTTC. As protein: CASSPDRARSLSKETQYF.

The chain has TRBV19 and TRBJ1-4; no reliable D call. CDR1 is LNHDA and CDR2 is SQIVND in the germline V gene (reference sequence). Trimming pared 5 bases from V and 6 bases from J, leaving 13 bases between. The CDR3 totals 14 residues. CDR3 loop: CASSSGLRHEKLFF. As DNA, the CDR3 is TGTGCCAGTAGTTCTGGGTTGAGGCATGAAAAACTGTTTTTT.

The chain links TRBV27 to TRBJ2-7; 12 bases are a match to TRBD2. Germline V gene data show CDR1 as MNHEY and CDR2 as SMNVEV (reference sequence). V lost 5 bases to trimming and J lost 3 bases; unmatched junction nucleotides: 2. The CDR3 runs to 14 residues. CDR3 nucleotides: TGTGCCAGCAGTCCGACTAGCGGGAGCTACGAGCAGTACTTC. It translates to CASSPTSGSYEQYF.

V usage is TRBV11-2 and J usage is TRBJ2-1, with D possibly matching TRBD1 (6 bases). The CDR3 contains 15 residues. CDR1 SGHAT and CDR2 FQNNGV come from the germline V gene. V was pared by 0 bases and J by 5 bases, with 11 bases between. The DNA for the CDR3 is TGTGCCAGCAGCTTAGATAAGAGGGACAACAATGAGCAGTTCTTC. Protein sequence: CASSLDKRDNNEQFF.

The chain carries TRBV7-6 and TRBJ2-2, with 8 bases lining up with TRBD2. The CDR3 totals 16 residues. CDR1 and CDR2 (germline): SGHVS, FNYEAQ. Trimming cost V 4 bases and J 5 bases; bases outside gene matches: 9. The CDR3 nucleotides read TGTGCCAGCAGCTCGTACTCGGGGGGGCCAACCGGGGAGCTGTTTTTT. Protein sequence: CASSSYSGGPTGELFF.

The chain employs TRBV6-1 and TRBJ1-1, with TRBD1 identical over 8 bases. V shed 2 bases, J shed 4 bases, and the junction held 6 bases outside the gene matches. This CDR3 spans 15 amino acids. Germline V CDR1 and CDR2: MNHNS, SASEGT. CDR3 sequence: CASSERTGYGTEAFF. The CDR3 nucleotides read TGTGCCAGCAGTGAAAGGACAGGGTATGGCACTGAAGCTTTCTTT.

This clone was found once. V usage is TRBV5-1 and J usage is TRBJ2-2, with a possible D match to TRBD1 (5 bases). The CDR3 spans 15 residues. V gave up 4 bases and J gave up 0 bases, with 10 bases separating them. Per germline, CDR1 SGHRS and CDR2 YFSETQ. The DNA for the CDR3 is TGCGCCAGCAGCAACTGGGGCACGAACACCGGGGAGCTGTTTTTT. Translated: CASSNWGTNTGELFF. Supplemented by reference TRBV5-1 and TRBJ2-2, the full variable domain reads KAGVTQTPRYLIKTRGQQVTLSCSPISGHRSVSWYQQTPGQGLQFLFEYFSETQRNKGNFPGRFSGRQFSNSRSEMNVSTLELGDSALYLCASSNWGTNTGELFFGEGSRLTVL.

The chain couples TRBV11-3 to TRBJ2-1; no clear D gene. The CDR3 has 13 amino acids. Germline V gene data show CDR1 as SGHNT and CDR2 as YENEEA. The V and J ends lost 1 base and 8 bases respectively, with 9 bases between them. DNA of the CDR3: TGTGCCAGCAGCTTAGTCTTTCCCCATGAGCAGTTCTTC. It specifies CASSLVFPHEQFF.

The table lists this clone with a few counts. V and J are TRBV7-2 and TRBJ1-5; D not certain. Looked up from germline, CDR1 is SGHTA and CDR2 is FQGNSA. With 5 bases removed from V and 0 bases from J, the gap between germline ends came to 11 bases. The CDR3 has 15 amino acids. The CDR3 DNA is TGTGCCAGCAGCCTGGGCACAGCTAGCAATCAGCCCCAGCATTTT. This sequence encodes CASSLGTASNQPQHF. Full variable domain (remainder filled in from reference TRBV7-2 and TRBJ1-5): GAGVSQSPSNKVTEKGKDVELRCDPISGHTALYWYRQSLGQGLEFLIYFQGNSAPDKSGLPSDRFSAERTGGSVSTLTIQRTQQEDSAVYLCASSLGTASNQPQHFGDGTRLSIL.

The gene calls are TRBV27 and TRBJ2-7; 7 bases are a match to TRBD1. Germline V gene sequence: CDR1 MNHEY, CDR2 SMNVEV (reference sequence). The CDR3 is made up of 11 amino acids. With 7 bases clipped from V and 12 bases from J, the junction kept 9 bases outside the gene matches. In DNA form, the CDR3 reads TGTGCCAGCACTGCCGGGCAGGGGGTGTACTTC. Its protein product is CASTAGQGVYF.

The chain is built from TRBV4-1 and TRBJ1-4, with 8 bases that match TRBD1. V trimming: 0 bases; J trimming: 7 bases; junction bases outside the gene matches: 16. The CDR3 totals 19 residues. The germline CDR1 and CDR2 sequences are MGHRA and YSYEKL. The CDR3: CASSQEEAYNGQGGEKLFF. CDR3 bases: TGCGCCAGCAGCCAAGAGGAGGCTTATAATGGACAGGGTGGTGAAAAACTGTTTTTT.

The CDR3 nucleotides are TGTGCCAGCAGCCTCCACGGGGGGGAGACCCAGTACTTC. It codes for CASSLHGGETQYF. V and J are TRBV7-3 and TRBJ2-5, with 7 bases fitting TRBD2. The trim removed 5 bases at V and 5 bases at J, leaving 5 bases unmatched. CDR1 is SGHTA and CDR2 is FQGTGA in the germline V gene. CDR3 length: 13 residues.

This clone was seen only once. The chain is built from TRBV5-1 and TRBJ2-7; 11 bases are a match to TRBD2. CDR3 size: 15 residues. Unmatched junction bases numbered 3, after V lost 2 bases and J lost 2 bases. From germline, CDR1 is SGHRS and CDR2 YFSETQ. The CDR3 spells CASSLGLAGTYEQYF. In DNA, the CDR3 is TGCGCCAGCAGCTTAGGACTAGCGGGTACCTACGAGCAGTACTTC. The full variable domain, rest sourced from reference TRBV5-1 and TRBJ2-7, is KAGVTQTPRYLIKTRGQQVTLSCSPISGHRSVSWYQQTPGQGLQFLFEYFSETQRNKGNFPGRFSGRQFSNSRSEMNVSTLELGDSALYLCASSLGLAGTYEQYFGPGTRLTVT.